These 10 T cell receptor beta chains were sequenced from one sample in a study of graft-versus-host responses after intestinal transplantation. The starting material, graft tissue, was processed to release intraepithelial and lamina propria lymphocytes. Clones were sequenced by immunoSEQ multiplex PCR, and TCRdb holds only the in-frame ones, with some missing. The sample yields about 17,000 clones, around three quarters seen once. Sequenced here: ileum tissue, sampled approximately 61 weeks after intestinal transplant. Receptors originate from a human patient who received an intestinal transplant, so some T cells may come from the graft donor.

This chain links TRBV11-2 with TRBJ1-1; TRBD1 agrees at 7 bases. Germline lookup yields CDR1 SGHAT and CDR2 FQNNGV. Trimming took 3 bases from V and 4 from J; bases not matched to a gene: 5. This CDR3 is 14 amino acids long. CDR3 residues: CASSFDRAITEAFF. In DNA form, the CDR3 reads TGTGCCAGCAGCTTCGACAGGGCGATCACTGAAGCTTTCTTT.

The J gene is TRBJ1-1, the V gene TRBV5-6, with D tentatively TRBD1 (5 bases). The CDR3 has 13 amino acids. V lost 0 bases and J lost 10, with 13 bases in between. Germline CDR1 SGHDT, CDR2 YYEEEE. DNA of the CDR3: TGTGCCAGCAGCTTGGGGACTCATGGGGGAGCTTTCTTT. Translating it yields CASSLGTHGGAFF.

This chain connects TRBV19 to TRBJ2-7, with TRBD2 matching 7 bases. Trimming removed 5 bases from V and 3 bases from J; junction bases left unmatched: 7. This CDR3 is 14 amino acids long. The germline V gene has CDR1 LNHDA and CDR2 SQIVND (reference sequence). The CDR3 nucleotides are TGTGCCAGTAGTGTCGGGGGAGGGTTCTACGAGCAGTACTTC. Protein product: CASSVGGGFYEQYF.

The chain recombines TRBV5-4 with TRBJ2-2; tentative D call: TRBD1 (7 bases). The CDR3 has 17 amino acids. V was clipped by 5 bases and J by 0 bases, with 17 bases between them. Germline V gives CDR1 SGHNT, CDR2 YYREEE (reference sequence). CDR3 sequence: CASSRIQGGSNTGELFF. CDR3 coding DNA: TGTGCCAGCAGTAGGATCCAGGGGGGTTCGAACACCGGGGAGCTGTTTTTT.

The chain couples TRBV6-6 to TRBJ1-2; 8 bases map to TRBD1. The junction had 7 bases not matched to a gene; V was cut back by 5 bases and J by 5 bases. CDR3 length: 14 residues. CDR1 is MNHNY and CDR2 is SVGAGI in the germline V gene (reference sequence). The CDR3 is CASSNQGAQYGYTF. CDR3 coding DNA: TGTGCCAGCAGTAATCAGGGGGCGCAATATGGCTACACCTTC.

V usage is TRBV19 and J usage is TRBJ2-7, with D possibly being TRBD2 (6 bases). CDR1 is LNHDA, CDR2 SQIVND, per germline (reference sequence). Trimming shortened V by 4 bases and J by 2 bases, and 18 bases separated the two germline ends. The CDR3 loop spans 16 amino acids. CDR3 coding DNA: TGTGCCAGTAGTACCGGAGGGGAGGCTTTAACCTACGAGCAGTACTTC. Translated, it gives CASSTGGEALTYEQYF.

The chain joins TRBV19 to TRBJ2-3; possible D gene TRBD1, 6 bases. Trimming cost V 0 bases and J 2 bases, with 12 bases left between them. The CDR3 runs to 16 residues. Germline lookup yields CDR1 LNHDA and CDR2 SQIVND (reference sequence). CDR3 in amino acids: CASSIEPAGDTDTQYF. The CDR3 coding sequence is TGTGCCAGTAGTATAGAACCGGCAGGGGACACAGATACGCAGTATTTT.

The chain recombines TRBV27 with TRBJ1-5; tentatively, D is TRBD1 (5 bases). The CDR3 extends over 15 amino acids. Germline V gene data show CDR1 as MNHEY and CDR2 as SMNVEV (reference sequence). Trimming stripped 4 bases from V and 1 base from J, with 11 bases between. Here the CDR3 reads CASSSGWISNQPQHF. The DNA of the CDR3 is TGTGCCAGCAGTTCAGGGTGGATAAGCAATCAGCCCCAGCATTTT.

V is TRBV7-8 and J is TRBJ1-2; D remains ambiguous. V lost 7 bases and J lost 4, with 16 bases in between. The CDR3 is 14 amino acids. Germline values: CDR1 SGHVS, CDR2 FQNEAQ. CDR3 loop: CASNINSDGYGYTF. Here the CDR3 DNA reads TGTGCCAGCAACATCAACTCGGATGGCTATGGCTACACCTTC.

The genes are TRBV11-1 and TRBJ2-7; possibly TRBD1 for D (5 bases). CDR1 and CDR2 from the germline V gene are SGHAT and FQDESV (reference sequence). The CDR3 sequence is 12 residues long. The V and J ends lost 5 bases and 3 bases respectively, with 8 bases between them. The CDR3 reads CASSLDSYEQYF. The CDR3 coding sequence is TGTGCCAGCAGCCTAGACAGCTACGAGCAGTACTTC.